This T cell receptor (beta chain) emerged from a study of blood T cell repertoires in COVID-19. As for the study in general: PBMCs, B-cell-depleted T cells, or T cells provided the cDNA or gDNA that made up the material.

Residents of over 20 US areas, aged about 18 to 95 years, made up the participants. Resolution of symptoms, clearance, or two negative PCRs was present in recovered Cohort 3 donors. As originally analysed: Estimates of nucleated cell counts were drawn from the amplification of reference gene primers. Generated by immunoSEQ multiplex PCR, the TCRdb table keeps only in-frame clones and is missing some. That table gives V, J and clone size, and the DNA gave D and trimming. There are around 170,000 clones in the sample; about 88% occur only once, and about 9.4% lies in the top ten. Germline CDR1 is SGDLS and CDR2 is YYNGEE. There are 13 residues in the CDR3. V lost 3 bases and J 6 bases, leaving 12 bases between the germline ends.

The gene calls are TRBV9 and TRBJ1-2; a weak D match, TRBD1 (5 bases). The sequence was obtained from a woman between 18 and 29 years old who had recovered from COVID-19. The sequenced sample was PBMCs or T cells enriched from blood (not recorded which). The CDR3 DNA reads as TGTGCCAGCAGCGGAGCAGGGCCTGATGGCTACACCTTC. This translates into CASSGAGPDGYTF.